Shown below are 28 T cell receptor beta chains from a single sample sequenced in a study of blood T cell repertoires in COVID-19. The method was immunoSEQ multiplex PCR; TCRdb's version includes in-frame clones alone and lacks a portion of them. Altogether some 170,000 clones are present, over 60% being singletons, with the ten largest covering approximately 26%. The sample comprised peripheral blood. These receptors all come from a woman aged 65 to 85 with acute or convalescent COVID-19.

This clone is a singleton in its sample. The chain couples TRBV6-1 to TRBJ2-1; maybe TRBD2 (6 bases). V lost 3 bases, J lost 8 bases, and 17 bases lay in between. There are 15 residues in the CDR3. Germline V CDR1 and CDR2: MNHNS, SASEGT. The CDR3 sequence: CASSDLGGAEDEQFF. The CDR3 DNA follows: TGTGCCAGCAGTGACCTCGGGGGAGCGGAAGATGAGCAGTTCTTC.

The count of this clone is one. This CDR3 reads CASSQVQGNSPLHF. DNA for the CDR3: TGTGCCAGCAGCCAAGTGCAGGGTAATTCACCCCTCCACTTT. The gene calls are TRBV3-1 (or the pseudogene TRBV3-2) and TRBJ1-6, with a weak D call TRBD1 (5 bases). The ends were cut back, 1 base at V and 6 bases at J, with 7 bases in the middle. Germline assignment: CDR1 LGHDT and CDR2 YNNKEL (reference sequence). This CDR3 spans 14 amino acids.

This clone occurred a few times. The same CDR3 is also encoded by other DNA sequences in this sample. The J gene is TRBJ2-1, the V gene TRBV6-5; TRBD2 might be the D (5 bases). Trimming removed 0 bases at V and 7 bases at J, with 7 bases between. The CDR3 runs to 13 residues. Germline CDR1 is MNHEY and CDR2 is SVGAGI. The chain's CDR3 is CASSYSRGNEQFF. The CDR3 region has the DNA TGTGCCAGCAGTTACTCGAGAGGGAATGAGCAGTTCTTC.

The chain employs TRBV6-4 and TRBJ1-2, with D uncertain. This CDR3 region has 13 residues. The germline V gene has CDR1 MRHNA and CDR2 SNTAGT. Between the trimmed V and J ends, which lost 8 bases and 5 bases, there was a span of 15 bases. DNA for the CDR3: TGTGCCAGCGGGCACAGACGTCCTTATGGCTACACCTTC. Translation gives CASGHRRPYGYTF.

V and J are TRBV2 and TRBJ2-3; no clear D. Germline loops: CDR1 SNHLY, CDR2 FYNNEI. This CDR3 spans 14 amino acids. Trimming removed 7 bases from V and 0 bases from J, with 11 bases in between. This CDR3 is CASKTQPSTDTQYF. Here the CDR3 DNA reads TGTGCCAGCAAGACACAACCTAGCACAGATACGCAGTATTTT.

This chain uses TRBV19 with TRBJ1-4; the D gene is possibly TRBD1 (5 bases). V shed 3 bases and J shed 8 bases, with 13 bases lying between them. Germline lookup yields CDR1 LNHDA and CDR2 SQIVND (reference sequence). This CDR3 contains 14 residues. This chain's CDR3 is CASSMNRGGEKLFF. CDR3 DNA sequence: TGTGCCAGTAGTATGAATAGGGGAGGCGAAAAACTGTTTTTT.

The CDR3 nucleotides read TGTGCCAGCAGCTTAAGGGGGCAGACTAATGAAAAACTGTTTTTT. Translated, it gives CASSLRGQTNEKLFF. The chain has TRBV11-2 and TRBJ1-4; TRBD1 matches 7 bases. Germline-derived CDR1 and CDR2 are SGHAT and FQNNGV. J was trimmed by 2 bases and V by 2 bases; bases with no gene match: 2. The CDR3 is 15 amino acids.

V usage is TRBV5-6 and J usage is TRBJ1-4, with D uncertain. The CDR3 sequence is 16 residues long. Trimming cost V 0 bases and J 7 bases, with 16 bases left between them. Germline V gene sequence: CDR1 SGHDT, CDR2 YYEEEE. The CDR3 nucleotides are TGTGCCAGCAGCTTGGACGTAAGGAGGTTTGGTGAAAAACTGTTTTTT. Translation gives CASSLDVRRFGEKLFF.

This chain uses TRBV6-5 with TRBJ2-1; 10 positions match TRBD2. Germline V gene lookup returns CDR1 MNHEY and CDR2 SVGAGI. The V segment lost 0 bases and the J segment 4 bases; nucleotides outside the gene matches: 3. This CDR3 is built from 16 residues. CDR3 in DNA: TGTGCCAGCAGTTACTCTTGGACTAGCGGTTACAATGAGCAGTTCTTC. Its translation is CASSYSWTSGYNEQFF.

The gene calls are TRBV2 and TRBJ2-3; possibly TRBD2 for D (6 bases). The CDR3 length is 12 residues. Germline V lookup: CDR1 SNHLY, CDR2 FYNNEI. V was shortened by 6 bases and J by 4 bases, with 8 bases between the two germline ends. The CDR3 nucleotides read TGTGCCAGCAGAGGGGACTCAGATACGCAGTATTTT. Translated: CASRGDSDTQYF.

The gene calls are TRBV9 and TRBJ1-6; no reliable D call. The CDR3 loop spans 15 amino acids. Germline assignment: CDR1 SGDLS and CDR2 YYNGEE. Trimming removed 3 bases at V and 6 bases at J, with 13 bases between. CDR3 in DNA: TGTGCCAGCAGCGCAAGTAGCTCGGGTAATTCACCCCTCCACTTT. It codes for CASSASSSGNSPLHF. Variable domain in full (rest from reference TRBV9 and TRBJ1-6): DSGVTQTPKHLITATGQRVTLRCSPRSGDLSVYWYQQSLDQGLQFLIQYYNGEERAKGNILERFSAQQFPDLHSELNLSSLELGDSALYFCASSASSSGNSPLHFGNGTRLTVT.

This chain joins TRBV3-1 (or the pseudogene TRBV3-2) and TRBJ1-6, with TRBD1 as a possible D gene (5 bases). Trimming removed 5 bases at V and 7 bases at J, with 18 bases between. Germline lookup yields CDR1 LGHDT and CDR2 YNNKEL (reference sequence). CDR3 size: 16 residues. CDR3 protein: CASSSPGGSENSPLHF. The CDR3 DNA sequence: TGTGCCAGCAGCTCACCGGGGGGTTCAGAGAATTCACCCCTCCACTTT.

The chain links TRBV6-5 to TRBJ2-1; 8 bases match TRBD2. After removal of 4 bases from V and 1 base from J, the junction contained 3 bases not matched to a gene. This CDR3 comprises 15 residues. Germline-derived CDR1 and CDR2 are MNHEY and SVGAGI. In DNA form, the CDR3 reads TGTGCCAGCAGTTCCAGCGGGAGTTCCTACAATGAGCAGTTCTTC. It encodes CASSSSGSSYNEQFF.

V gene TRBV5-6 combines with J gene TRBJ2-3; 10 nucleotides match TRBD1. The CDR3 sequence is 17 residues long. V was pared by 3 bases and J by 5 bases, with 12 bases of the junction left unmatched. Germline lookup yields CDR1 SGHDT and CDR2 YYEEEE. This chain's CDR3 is CASSSDSGQGDLDTQYF. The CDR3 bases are TGTGCCAGCAGCTCCGATAGCGGACAGGGGGATCTAGATACGCAGTATTTT.

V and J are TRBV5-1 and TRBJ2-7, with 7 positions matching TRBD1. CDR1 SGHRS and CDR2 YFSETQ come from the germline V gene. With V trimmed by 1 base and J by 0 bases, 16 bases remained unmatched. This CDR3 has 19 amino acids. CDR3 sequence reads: CASSLTLRDSRFSSYEQYF. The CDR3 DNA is TGCGCCAGCAGCTTGACCCTCCGGGACAGTAGATTTAGCTCCTACGAGCAGTACTTC.

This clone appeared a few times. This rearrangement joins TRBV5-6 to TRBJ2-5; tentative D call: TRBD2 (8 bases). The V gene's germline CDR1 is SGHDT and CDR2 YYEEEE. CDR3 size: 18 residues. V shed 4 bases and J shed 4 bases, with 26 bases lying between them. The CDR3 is CASSLRQGLSGSGETQYF. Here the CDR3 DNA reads TGTGCCAGCAGCCTCAGACAGGGTCTCAGCGGGAGTGGAGAGACCCAGTACTTC.

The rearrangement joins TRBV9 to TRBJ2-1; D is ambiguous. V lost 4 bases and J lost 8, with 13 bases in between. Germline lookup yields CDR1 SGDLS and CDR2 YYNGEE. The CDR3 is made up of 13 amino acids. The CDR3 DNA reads TGTGCCAGCAGCCCCAATCTCCGGGATGAGCAGTTCTTC. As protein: CASSPNLRDEQFF.

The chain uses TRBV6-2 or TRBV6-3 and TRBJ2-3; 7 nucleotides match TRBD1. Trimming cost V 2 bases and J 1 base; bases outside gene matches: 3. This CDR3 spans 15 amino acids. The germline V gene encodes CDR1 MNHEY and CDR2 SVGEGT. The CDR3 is CASSYRGQGTDTQYF. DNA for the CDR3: TGTGCCAGCAGTTACAGGGGGCAGGGCACAGATACGCAGTATTTT.

This CDR3 reads CASSSTDRGNTIYF. In nucleotides, the CDR3 is TGTGCCAGCAGTTCTACTGACAGGGGAAACACCATATATTTT. The rearrangement joins TRBV7-9 to TRBJ1-3, with a tentative D call TRBD1 (6 bases). CDR1 is SEHNR, CDR2 FQNEAQ, per germline (reference sequence). Trimming cost V 6 bases and J 4 bases, with 13 bases left between them. This CDR3 region has 14 residues.

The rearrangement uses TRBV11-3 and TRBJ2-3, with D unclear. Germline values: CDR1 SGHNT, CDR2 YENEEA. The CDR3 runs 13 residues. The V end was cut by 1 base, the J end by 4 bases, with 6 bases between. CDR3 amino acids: CASSLGFSDTQYF. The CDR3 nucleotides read TGTGCCAGCAGCTTAGGTTTCTCAGATACGCAGTATTTT.

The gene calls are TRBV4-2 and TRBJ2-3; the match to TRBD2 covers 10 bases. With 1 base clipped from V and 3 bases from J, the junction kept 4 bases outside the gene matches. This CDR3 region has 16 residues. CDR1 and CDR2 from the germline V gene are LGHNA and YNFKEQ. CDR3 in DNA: TGTGCCAGCAGCCAAGTTGCTAGCGGGAGTACAGATACGCAGTATTTT. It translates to CASSQVASGSTDTQYF.

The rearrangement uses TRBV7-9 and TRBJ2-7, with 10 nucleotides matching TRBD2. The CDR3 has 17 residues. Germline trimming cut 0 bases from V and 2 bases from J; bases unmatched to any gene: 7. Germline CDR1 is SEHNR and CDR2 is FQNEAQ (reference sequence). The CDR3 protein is CASSLAPGTSETYEQYF. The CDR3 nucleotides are TGTGCCAGCAGCTTAGCTCCCGGGACTAGCGAAACCTACGAGCAGTACTTC.

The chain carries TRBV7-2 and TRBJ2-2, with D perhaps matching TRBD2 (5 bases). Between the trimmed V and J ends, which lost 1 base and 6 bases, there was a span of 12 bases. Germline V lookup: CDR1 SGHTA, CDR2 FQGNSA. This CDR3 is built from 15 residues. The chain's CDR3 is CASSLDTGRAGELFF. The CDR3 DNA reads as TGTGCCAGCAGCTTAGACACGGGGAGAGCCGGGGAGCTGTTTTTT.

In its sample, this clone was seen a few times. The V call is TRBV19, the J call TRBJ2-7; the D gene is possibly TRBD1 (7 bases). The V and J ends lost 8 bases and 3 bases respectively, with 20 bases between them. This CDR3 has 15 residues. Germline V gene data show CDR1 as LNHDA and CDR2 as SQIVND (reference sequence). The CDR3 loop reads CASRDRAAGSYEQYF. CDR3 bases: TGTGCCAGTCGAGACAGGGCGGCGGGAAGCTACGAGCAGTACTTC.

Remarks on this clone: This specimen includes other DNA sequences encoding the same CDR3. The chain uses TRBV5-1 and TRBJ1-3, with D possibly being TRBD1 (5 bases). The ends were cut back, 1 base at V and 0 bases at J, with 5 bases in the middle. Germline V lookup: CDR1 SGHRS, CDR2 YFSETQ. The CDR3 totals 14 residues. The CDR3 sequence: CASSLTGSGNTIYF. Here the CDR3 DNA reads TGCGCCAGCAGCTTGACAGGCTCTGGAAACACCATATATTTT.

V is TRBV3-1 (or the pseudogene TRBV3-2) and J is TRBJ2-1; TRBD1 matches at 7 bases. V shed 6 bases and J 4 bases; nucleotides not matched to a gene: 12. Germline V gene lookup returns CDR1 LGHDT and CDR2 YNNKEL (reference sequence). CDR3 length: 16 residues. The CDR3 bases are TGTGCCAGCAGGGGGTTAGGGGGCGGTGGGTACAATGAGCAGTTCTTC. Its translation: CASRGLGGGGYNEQFF.

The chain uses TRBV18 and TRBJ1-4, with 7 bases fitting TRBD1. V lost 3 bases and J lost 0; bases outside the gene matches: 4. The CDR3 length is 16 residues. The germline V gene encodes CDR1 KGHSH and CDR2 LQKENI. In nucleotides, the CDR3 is TGTGCCAGCTCACCGACAGGGATCGCAACTAATGAAAAACTGTTTTTT. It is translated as CASSPTGIATNEKLFF.

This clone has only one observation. CDR3 bases: TGTGCCAGCAGCCAAGAGTTAGGTAGGGAGGACCACTACTTC. It translates to CASSQELGREDHYF. The gene calls are TRBV3-1 (or the pseudogene TRBV3-2) and TRBJ2-5; D perhaps matches TRBD2 (6 bases). The germline gives CDR1 LGHDT, CDR2 YNNKEL (reference sequence). The CDR3 is 14 amino acids. V was shortened by 0 bases and J by 14 bases, with 19 bases between the two germline ends.